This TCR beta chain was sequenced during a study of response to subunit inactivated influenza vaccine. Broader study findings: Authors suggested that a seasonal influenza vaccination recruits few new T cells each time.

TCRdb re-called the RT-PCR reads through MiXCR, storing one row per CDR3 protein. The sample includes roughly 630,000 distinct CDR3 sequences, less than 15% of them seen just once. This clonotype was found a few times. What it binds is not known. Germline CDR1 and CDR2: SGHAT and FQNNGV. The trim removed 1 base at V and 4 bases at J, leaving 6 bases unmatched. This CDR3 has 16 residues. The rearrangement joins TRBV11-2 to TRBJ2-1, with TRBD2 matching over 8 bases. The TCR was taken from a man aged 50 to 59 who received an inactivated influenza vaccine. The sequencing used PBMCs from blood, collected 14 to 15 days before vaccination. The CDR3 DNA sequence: TGTGCCAGCAGCTTAGCCCTCCAGCGGGGGTACAATGAGCAGTTCTTC. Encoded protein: CASSLALQRGYNEQFF.